Here is one TCR beta chain with its context. The antigen is undetermined. Sequencing used immunoSEQ multiplex PCR; TCRdb keeps in-frame clones, though not all of them. Of about 77,000 clones listed, under 98% were seen once; the top ten hold around 0.58%. This specimen comes from a study of Tregs in tolerant kidney transplant recipients. Study results and limitations: Nucleotide sequences could not be compared across some patients' samples due to primer changes. Validation in larger populations is needed because few patients were studied. Donor-specific Treg expansion exceeded global Treg expansion in tolerant patients, suggesting antigen drive.

Thawed PBMCs were FACS-sorted into unstimulated CD4+CD25+CD127- regulatory T cells, CD4+CD25- non-regulatory cells, CD4 and CD8 cells. V was clipped by 4 bases and J by 4 bases; unmatched bases: 5. Germline CDR1 is SGHTA and CDR2 is FQGNSA. This CDR3 contains 15 residues. The TCR was taken from a human donor who received a combined kidney and bone marrow transplant. This chain connects TRBV7-2 to TRBJ2-7, with 12 bases fitting TRBD2. Sequences were derived from CD4+ T cells from blood, sampled before the transplant. The CDR3 reads CASSSTSGSGYEQYF. CDR3 DNA sequence: TGTGCCAGCAGCTCGACTAGCGGGAGCGGTTACGAGCAGTACTTC.